This is a list of T cell receptor beta chains from one sample in a study of preoperative IRX-2 immunotherapy in early breast cancer. The table came from immunoSEQ multiplex PCR; TCRdb's copy has only in-frame clones and leaves some out. The sample records fewer than 40,000 clones, roughly nine tenths being singletons. Material: tumor tissue, obtained after IRX-2 immunotherapy. The receptors were sampled from a human donor with breast cancer. Each CDR3 is given without its conserved first and last residue. Fields, in order: clone size, CDR3 length, V gene, J gene, CDR3 protein. Rows may omit the clone size; those that give it use once, few, many or a size class.

size: -; length: 12; V: TRBV11-3; J: TRBJ1-2; CDR3: ASSFSRGGGGYT
size: -; length: 10; V: TRBV6-8; J: TRBJ2-3; CDR3: AISAGADTQY
size: -; length: 12; V: TRBV6-8; J: TRBJ2-1; CDR3: ASTRDRGYNEQF
size: -; length: 12; V: TRBV30; J: TRBJ2-5; CDR3: AWSSGGARETQY
size: -; length: 12; V: TRBV5-1; J: TRBJ2-4; CDR3: ASSLGTGINIQY
size: -; length: 12; V: TRBV11-3; J: TRBJ2-2; CDR3: ASSLPVGTGELF
size: few; length: 13; V: TRBV11-3; J: TRBJ1-3; CDR3: ASSLRGRTGNTIY
size: -; length: 13; V: TRBV30; J: TRBJ2-5; CDR3: AWSVRRVRGETQY
size: -; length: 14; V: TRBV12-2; J: TRBJ2-5; CDR3: ASRRTLAGERETQY
size: -; length: 12; V: TRBV18; J: TRBJ1-2; CDR3: ASSPWGGLYGYT
size: -; length: 11; V: TRBV19; J: TRBJ2-2; CDR3: ASNAQNTGELF
size: -; length: 13; V: TRBV30; J: TRBJ2-7; CDR3: AWRGGLAGAYEQY
size: -; length: 14; V: TRBV11-3; J: TRBJ2-1; CDR3: ASGTPPQTTYNEQF
size: once; length: 14; V: TRBV11-3; J: TRBJ1-2; CDR3: ASSPTLEESNYGYT
size: -; length: 12; V: TRBV30; J: TRBJ1-5; CDR3: AWSSGSSNQPQH
size: once; length: 11; V: TRBV29-1; J: TRBJ2-6; CDR3: SARSSGANVLT
size: -; length: 13; V: TRBV19; J: TRBJ1-1; CDR3: ASSSQGQGASEAF
size: -; length: 14; V: TRBV6-1; J: TRBJ2-5; CDR3: ASSEAGGTATKTQY
size: -; length: 13; V: TRBV10-3; J: TRBJ1-4; CDR3: AISESRMDNEKLF
size: -; length: 10; V: TRBV12-5; J: TRBJ2-3; CDR3: ARGQLTDTQY
size: -; length: 11; V: TRBV19; J: TRBJ2-5; CDR3: ASSVRFQETQY
size: once; length: 14; V: TRBV6-8; J: TRBJ2-1; CDR3: ASSYSSTSGIGEQF
size: -; length: 14; V: TRBV28; J: TRBJ2-3; CDR3: ASSQGDSQMTDTQY
size: -; length: 10; V: TRBV6-8; J: TRBJ2-3; CDR3: ASRFGQGNQY
size: -; length: 13; V: TRBV18; J: TRBJ1-4; CDR3: ASSPPGQYNEKLF
size: -; length: 14; V: TRBV7-1; J: TRBJ1-2; CDR3: ASSAPRDGTNYGYT
size: -; length: 12; V: TRBV18; J: TRBJ1-1; CDR3: ASSPQGSRTEAF
size: once; length: 15; V: TRBV11-3; J: TRBJ1-3; CDR3: ASSPQGPSFSGNTIY
size: once; length: 12; V: TRBV11-3; J: TRBJ2-3; CDR3: ASSSGLATDTQY
size: -; length: 14; V: TRBV1; J: TRBJ1-2; CDR3: ASSQDSSGSNYGYT
size: -; length: 16; V: TRBV18; J: TRBJ2-5; CDR3: ASSPQPPSGGAEETQY
size: -; length: 10; V: TRBV29-1; J: TRBJ2-2; CDR3: SVWARTGELF
size: once; length: 12; V: TRBV28; J: TRBJ1-2; CDR3: ASRRGGASYGYT
size: -; length: 13; V: TRBV19; J: TRBJ1-1; CDR3: ASSHRDRGEIEAF
size: -; length: 15; V: TRBV23-1; J: TRBJ1-4; CDR3: ASSSASTGGLWEKLF
size: once; length: 13; V: TRBV15; J: TRBJ2-3; CDR3: ATSRVGRSTDTQY
size: -; length: 13; V: TRBV6-8; J: TRBJ1-1; CDR3: ASSNLGVGGSEAF
size: -; length: 11; V: TRBV6-8; J: TRBJ1-1; CDR3: ASRYRGSTEAF
size: -; length: 12; V: TRBV6-8; J: TRBJ2-5; CDR3: ASSSTGGSETQY
size: once; length: 11; V: TRBV12-5; J: TRBJ1-1; CDR3: ASRLSRTGRAF
size: -; length: 12; V: TRBV11-3; J: TRBJ1-5; CDR3: ASSLGRWNQPQH
size: -; length: 13; V: TRBV11-3; J: TRBJ1-1; CDR3: ASSLEVRSDSEAF